This TCR beta chain was identified in a study of tumor-infiltrating lymphocytes in primary liver carcinoma. Unsorted bulk tissue of about 20-32 mg yielded co-extracted RNA and DNA. Concerning this clonotype: The junction and the germline gene differ at one end; a read error may be behind it.

The authors made TCR beta cDNA from roughly 480 ng total RNA with a constant-region primer. ARM-PCR, slightly modified, supplied the TCR beta libraries through three nested multiplex PCR rounds. The two initial PCR rounds, nine to eleven cycles each, used TRBV1-TRBV30 forward and C-beta reverse primers. TCRdb redid the calling of the multiplex PCR reads with MiXCR, one entry per CDR3 protein. Here the sample spans 150,000 to 200,000 distinct CDR3 sequences, just under 85% being singletons. CDR3 length: 18 residues. CDR1 is SGHAT, CDR2 FQNNGV, per germline. Source material: tumor tissue from primary liver carcinoma. This chain joins TRBV11-2 and TRBJ2-5; D perhaps matches TRBD2 (6 bases). The source is a man aged 35 to 55 with primary liver carcinoma and hepatitis B virus infection. CDR3 in DNA: TGTGTCAGCTGCCCTAGCTCAATCCAGGGTACTGGGAGGGAGACCCAGTACTTC. Protein: CVSCPSSIQGTGRETQYF.